The present T cell receptor beta chain was sequenced within a study of T cell responses to AZD1222 COVID-19 vaccine. Study-level results: Only 5 or 6 individuals given AZD1222 were seropositive at baseline. Reports indicate that nearly half of spike-specific TCRs are directed at unmutated variant regions. Donors in the cohort were predominantly white British and more often female, and clonal diversity was possibly underestimated. Vaccine-associated CD4 TCRs ranged over spike, dominating at 160-218 and 743-854.

V was trimmed by 5 bases and J by 3 bases, leaving 22 bases between them. Looked up from germline, CDR1 is MNHEY and CDR2 is SMNVEV (reference sequence). The CDR3 is 17 residues long. A note on this clone: Antigen specificity is unknown.

The protocol was immunoSEQ multiplex PCR, while the TCRdb copy is restricted to in-frame clones and leaves out a portion. The top ten clones hold 26% of a sample with 150,000 to 200,000 clones, more than 75% of them seen once. This clonotype originated in an adult who received the AZD1222 COVID-19 vaccine. Here the sequenced sample was peripheral blood, taken 28 days after the second AZD1222 dose. The chain joins TRBV27 to TRBJ1-2, with D tentatively TRBD1 (5 bases). CDR3 amino acids: CASSQIPLGGGDYGYTF. CDR3 nucleotide sequence: TGTGCCAGCAGTCAGATTCCCCTGGGGGGGGGAGACTATGGCTACACCTTC.